The source of this TCR beta chain is a study of control samples from healthy donors and cancer patients. Produced via immunoSEQ multiplex PCR; TCRdb's table is partial and in-frame only. The table has 350,000 to 450,000 clones, around nine tenths seen once; the top ten hold more than 6%. This CDR3 is built from 14 residues. V lost 4 bases to trimming and J lost 2 bases, with 12 bases between them. CDR1 is SGHAT and CDR2 is FQDESV in the germline V gene (reference sequence). The gene calls are TRBV11-1 and TRBJ2-7, with a tentative D call TRBD1 (6 bases). The source material was PBMCs. This receptor was obtained from a man aged 40-50 years with head and neck cancer. The CDR3 DNA is TGTGCCAGCAGCTCCAGGGGTGGGCCCTACGAGCAGTACTTC. Its translation: CASSSRGGPYEQYF.